This TCR beta chain was sequenced for a study of T cells after posttransplantation cyclophosphamide. On this clone: Antigen specificity is unknown.

The CDR3 length is 15 residues. V was pared by 7 bases and J by 2 bases, with 16 bases between. Germline V gene lookup returns CDR1 MNHEY and CDR2 SMNVEV (reference sequence). Cells defined as naive were viable CD3+CD4+ or CD3+CD8+ and CCR7+CD45RA+CD45RO-CD95-CD27+CD28+. The assay was immunoSEQ multiplex PCR, and TCRdb's table has in-frame clones only and misses some. The table has about 31,000 clones, about 89% seen once. General observations from the study: Recipient CMV seropositivity and CMV reactivation strongly tracked TRB clonality.

Sequenced sample: naive CD4+ T cells sorted from PBMCs. This clonotype originated in an older woman in good health, CMV-negative, and a related stem cell transplant donor. The V and J genes are TRBV27 and TRBJ2-3; possibly TRBD2 for D (5 bases). The CDR3 loop reads CASNEGYGPTDTQYF. The DNA for the CDR3 is TGTGCCAGCAATGAGGGCTATGGGCCCACAGATACGCAGTATTTT.